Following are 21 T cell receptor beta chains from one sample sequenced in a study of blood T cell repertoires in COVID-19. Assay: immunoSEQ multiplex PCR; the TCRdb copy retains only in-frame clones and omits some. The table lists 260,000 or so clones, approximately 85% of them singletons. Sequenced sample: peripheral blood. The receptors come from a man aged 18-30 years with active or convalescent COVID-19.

The DNA for the CDR3 is TGCGCCAGCAGCTTTCAAATCCGGACTAGCGGGGGCCCAGATACGCAGTATTTT. It translates to CASSFQIRTSGGPDTQYF. This chain uses TRBV5-1 with TRBJ2-3; TRBD2 agrees at 13 bases. Unmatched junction bases numbered 10, after V lost 2 bases and J lost 4 bases. The CDR3 consists of 18 residues. Germline CDR1 reads SGHRS; CDR2 reads YFSETQ.

The CDR3 DNA follows: TGTGCCAGCCCTTGTGAAAGCGGTTATGCAAAGACCCAGTACTTC. As protein: CASPCESGYAKTQYF. The chain joins TRBV7-8 to TRBJ2-5, with D maybe TRBD2 (5 bases). The germline gives CDR1 SGHVS, CDR2 FQNEAQ. Trimming stripped 8 bases from V and 6 bases from J, with 22 bases between. The CDR3 sequence is 15 residues long. Complete variable domain (other parts from reference TRBV7-8 and TRBJ2-5): GAGVSQSPRYKVAKRGQDVALRCDPISGHVSLFWYQQALGQGPEFLTYFQNEAQLDKSGLPSDRFFAERPEGSVSTLKIQRTQQEDSAVYLCASPCESGYAKTQYFGPGTRLLVL.

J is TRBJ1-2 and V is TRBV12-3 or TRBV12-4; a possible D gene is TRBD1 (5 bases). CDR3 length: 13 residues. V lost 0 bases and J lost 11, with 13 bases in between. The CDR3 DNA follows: TGTGCCAGCAGTTTAGCAGGCGGAGGGGAGTACACCTTC. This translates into CASSLAGGGEYTF.

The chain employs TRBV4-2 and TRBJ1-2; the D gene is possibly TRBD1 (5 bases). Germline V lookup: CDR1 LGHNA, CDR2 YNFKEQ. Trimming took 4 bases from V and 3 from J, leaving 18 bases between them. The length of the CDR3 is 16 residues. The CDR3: CASSLTEGPRDYGYTF. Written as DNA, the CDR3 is TGTGCCAGCAGCCTCACTGAAGGCCCCAGGGACTATGGCTACACCTTC.

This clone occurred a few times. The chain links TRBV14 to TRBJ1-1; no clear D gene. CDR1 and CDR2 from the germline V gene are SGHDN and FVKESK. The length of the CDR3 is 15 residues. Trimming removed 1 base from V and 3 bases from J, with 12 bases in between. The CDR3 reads CASSQGSIEDTEAFF. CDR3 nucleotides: TGTGCCAGCAGCCAAGGTAGTATTGAGGACACTGAAGCTTTCTTT.

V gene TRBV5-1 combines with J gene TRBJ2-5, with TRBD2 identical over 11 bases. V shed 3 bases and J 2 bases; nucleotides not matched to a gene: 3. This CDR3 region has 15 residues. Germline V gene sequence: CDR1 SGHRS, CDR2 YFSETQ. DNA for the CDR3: TGCGCCAGCAGCTCCGGGACTAGCGGACAAGAGACCCAGTACTTC. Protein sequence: CASSSGTSGQETQYF.

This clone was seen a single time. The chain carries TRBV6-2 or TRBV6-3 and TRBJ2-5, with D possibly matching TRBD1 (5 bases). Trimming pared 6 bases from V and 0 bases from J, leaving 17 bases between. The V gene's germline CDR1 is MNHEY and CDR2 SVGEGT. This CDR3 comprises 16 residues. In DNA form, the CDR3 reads TGTGCCAGCAGCCCTCATCCTGACAGACACCAAGAGACCCAGTACTTC. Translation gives CASSPHPDRHQETQYF.

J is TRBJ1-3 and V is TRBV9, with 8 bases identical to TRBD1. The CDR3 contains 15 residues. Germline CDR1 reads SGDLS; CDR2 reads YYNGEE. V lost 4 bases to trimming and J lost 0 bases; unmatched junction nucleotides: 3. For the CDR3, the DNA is TGTGCCAGCAGCCCGACAGGGGACTCTGGAAACACCATATATTTT. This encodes CASSPTGDSGNTIYF.

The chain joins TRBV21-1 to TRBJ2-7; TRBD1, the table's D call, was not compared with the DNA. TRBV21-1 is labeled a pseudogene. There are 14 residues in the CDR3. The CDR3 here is CASSLQGNIYEQYF. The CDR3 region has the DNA TGTGCCAGCAGCTTACAGGGGAATATCTACGAGCAGTACTTC.

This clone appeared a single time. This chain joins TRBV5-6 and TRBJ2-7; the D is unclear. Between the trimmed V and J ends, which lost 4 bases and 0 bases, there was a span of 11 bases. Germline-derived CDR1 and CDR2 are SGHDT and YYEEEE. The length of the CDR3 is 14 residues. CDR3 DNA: TGTGCCAGCAGCCCCCCCTCGTCCTCCTACGAGCAGTACTTC. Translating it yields CASSPPSSSYEQYF.

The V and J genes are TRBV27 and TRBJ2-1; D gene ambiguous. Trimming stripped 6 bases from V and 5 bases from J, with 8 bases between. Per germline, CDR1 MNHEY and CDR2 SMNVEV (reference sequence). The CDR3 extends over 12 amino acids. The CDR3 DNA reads TGTGCCAGCAGCAGATCTCACAATGAGCAGTTCTTC. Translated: CASSRSHNEQFF.

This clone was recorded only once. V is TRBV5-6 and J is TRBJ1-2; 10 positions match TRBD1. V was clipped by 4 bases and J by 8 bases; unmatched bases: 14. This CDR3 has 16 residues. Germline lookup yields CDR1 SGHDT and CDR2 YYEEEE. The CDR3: CASSLQDRGRRWGYTF. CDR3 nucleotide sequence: TGTGCCAGCAGCCTCCAAGACAGGGGGCGCAGGTGGGGCTACACCTTC.

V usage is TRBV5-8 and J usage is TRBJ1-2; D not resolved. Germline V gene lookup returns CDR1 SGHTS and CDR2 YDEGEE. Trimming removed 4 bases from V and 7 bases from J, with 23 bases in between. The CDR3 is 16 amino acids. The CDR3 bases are TGTGCCAGCAGCAGAACCCAGTGGGCCGGGGAACTTGGCTACACCTTC. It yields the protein CASSRTQWAGELGYTF.

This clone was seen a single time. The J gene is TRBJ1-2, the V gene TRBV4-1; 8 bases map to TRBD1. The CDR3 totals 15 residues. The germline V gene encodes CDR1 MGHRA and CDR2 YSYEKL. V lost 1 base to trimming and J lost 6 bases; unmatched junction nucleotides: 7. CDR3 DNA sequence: TGCGCCAGCAGCCAAGGGAACAGGGGGTTTGATGGCTACACCTTC. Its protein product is CASSQGNRGFDGYTF.

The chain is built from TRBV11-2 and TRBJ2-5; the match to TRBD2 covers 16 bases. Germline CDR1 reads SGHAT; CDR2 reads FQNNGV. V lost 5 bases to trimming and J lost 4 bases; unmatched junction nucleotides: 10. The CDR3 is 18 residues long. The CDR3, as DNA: TGTGCCAGCAGCCCCACCGGGACTAGCGGGGGGGGGAGAGAGACCCAGTACTTC. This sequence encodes CASSPTGTSGGGRETQYF.

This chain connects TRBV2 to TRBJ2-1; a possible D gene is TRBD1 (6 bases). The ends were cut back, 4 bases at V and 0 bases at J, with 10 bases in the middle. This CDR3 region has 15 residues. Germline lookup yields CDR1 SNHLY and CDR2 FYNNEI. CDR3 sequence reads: CASSGQASSYNEQFF. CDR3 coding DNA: TGTGCCAGCAGTGGACAGGCCAGCTCCTACAATGAGCAGTTCTTC.

In nucleotides, the CDR3 is TGCGCCAGCAGCCCTGGAGGGGGGGTCGGGGAGCTGTTTTTT. Protein: CASSPGGGVGELFF. The chain employs TRBV4-1 and TRBJ2-2, with a possible D match to TRBD2 (7 bases). The CDR3 consists of 14 residues. Germline-derived CDR1 and CDR2 are MGHRA and YSYEKL. V was pared by 4 bases and J by 7 bases, with 13 bases between.

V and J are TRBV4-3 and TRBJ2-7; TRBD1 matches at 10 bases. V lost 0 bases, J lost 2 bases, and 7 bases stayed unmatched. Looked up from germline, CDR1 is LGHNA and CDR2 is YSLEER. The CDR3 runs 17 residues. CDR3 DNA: TGCGCCAGCAGCCAAGATCATGCGGGGACAGGGGCCTACGAGCAGTACTTC. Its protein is CASSQDHAGTGAYEQYF.

The CDR3 coding sequence is TGTGCCAGCAGCTTAGCTCCTAGGAGGGTGCGAGACACCGGGGAGCTGTTTTTT. Translation gives CASSLAPRRVRDTGELFF. This chain uses TRBV7-9 with TRBJ2-2, with a possible D match to TRBD2 (6 bases). Trimming pared 0 bases from V and 3 bases from J, leaving 17 bases between. Germline CDR1 is SEHNR and CDR2 is FQNEAQ (reference sequence). The CDR3 sequence is 18 residues long. The entire variable domain, with the rest obtained from reference TRBV7-9 and TRBJ2-2, is as follows: DTGVSQNPRHKITKRGQNVTFRCDPISEHNRLYWYRQTLGQGPEFLTYFQNEAQLEKSRLLSDRFSAERPKGSFSTLEIQRTEQGDSAMYLCASSLAPRRVRDTGELFFGEGSRLTVL.

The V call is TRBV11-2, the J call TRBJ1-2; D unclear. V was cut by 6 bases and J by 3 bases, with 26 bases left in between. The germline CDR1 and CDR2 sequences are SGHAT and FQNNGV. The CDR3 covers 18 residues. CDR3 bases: TGTGCCAGCAGGTCTCTGCCTGCGGGAAGTAGAGACTACTATGGCTACACCTTC. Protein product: CASRSLPAGSRDYYGYTF. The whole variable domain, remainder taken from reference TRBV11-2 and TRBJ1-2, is EAGVAQSPRYKIIEKRQSVAFWCNPISGHATLYWYQQILGQGPKLLIQFQNNGVVDDSQLPKDRFSAERLKGVDSTLKIQPAKLEDSAVYLCASRSLPAGSRDYYGYTFGSGTRLTVV.

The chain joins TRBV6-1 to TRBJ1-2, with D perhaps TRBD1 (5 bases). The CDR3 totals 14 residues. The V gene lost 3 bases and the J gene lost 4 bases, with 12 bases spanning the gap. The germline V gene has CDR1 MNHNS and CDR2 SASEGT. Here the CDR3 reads CASSEAGRIYGYTF. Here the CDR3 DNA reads TGTGCCAGCAGTGAGGCGGGACGGATCTATGGCTACACCTTC.